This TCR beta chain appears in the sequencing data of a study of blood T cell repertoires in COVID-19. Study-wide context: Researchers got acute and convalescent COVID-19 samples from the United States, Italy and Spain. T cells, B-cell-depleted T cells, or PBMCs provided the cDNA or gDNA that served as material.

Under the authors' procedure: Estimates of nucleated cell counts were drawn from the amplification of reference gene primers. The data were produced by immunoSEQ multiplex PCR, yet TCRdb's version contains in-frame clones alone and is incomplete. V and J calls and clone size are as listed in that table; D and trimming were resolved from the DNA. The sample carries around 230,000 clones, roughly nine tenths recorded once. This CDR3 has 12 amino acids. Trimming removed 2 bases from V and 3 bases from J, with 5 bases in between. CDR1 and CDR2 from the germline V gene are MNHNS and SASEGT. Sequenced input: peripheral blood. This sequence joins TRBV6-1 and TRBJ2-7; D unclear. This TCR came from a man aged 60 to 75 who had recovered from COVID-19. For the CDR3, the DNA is TGTGCCAGCAGTGAACAGCGCTACGAGCAGTACTTC. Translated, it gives CASSEQRYEQYF.